This T cell receptor (beta chain) comes out of a study of cytomegalovirus exposure and HLA in healthy donors. The study's findings and limits: Some TCR beta chains (more than 150 of them) were listed as cytomegalovirus-associated. In vitro testing confirmed a few CMV-associated chains as specific for CMV antigens. One later analysis, an examination of the 90 to 150 validation repertoires, found that first-cohort TCR clusters tended to co-occur in them.

From the 120-subject validation cohort, which was separate from the roughly 610-subject first cohort, the donors were drawn. Clones were read by immunoSEQ multiplex PCR, and TCRdb kept only the in-frame ones, dropping some. The sample shows under 150,000 clones, about 90% of them seen only once. About this clone itself: Antigen unknown.

Per germline, CDR1 MNHEY and CDR2 SVGAGI. This CDR3 comprises 16 residues. V lost 2 bases, J lost 6 bases, and 16 bases lay in between. The J gene is TRBJ2-2, the V gene TRBV6-5; a weak D match, TRBD1 (7 bases). The clonotype was recovered from a woman aged 18-29 years in good health and CMV-seronegative. The sequencing sample was made of PBMCs. The CDR3 reads CASSYGQGGRAGELFF. The CDR3 bases are TGTGCCAGCAGTTACGGCCAGGGGGGAAGAGCCGGGGAGCTGTTTTTT.